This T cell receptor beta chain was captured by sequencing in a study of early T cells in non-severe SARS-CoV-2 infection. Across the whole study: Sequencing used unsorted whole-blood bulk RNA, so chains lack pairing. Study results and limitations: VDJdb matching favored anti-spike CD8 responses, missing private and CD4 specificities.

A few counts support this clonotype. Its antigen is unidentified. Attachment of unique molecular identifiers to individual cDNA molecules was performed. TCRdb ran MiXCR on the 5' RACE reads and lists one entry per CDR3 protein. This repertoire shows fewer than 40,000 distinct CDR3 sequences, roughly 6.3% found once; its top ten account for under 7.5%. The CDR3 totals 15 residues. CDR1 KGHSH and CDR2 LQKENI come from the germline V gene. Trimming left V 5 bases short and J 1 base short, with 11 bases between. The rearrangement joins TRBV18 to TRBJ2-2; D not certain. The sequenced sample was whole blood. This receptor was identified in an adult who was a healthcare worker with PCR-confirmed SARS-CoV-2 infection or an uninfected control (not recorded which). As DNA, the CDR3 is TGTGCCAGCTCATCCTCTGTAGGGAACACCGGGGAGCTGTTTTTT. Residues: CASSSSVGNTGELFF.